This TCR beta chain was obtained from a study of long-term antiretroviral therapy in people with HIV. The CDR3 totals 15 residues. Germline CDR1 and CDR2: LNHDA and SQIVND (reference sequence). Trimming pared 5 bases from V and 2 bases from J, leaving 13 bases between. Survey-level resolution applied to immunoSEQ assay v3.0. Some clones are missing from TCRdb's copy, which holds only in-frame ones; the method was immunoSEQ multiplex PCR. Among some 11,000 clones listed, 82% were seen once. The sequence was obtained from a man aged 45-65 years with HIV. J is TRBJ2-1 and V is TRBV19; D may match TRBD1 or TRBD2 (5 bases each). Here the sequenced sample was unsorted PBMCs, taken around 8 years after starting antiretroviral therapy. In nucleotides, the CDR3 is TGTGCCAGTAGTGTTGGGACGTCCGCCTACAATGAGCAGTTCTTC. Its protein product is CASSVGTSAYNEQFF.